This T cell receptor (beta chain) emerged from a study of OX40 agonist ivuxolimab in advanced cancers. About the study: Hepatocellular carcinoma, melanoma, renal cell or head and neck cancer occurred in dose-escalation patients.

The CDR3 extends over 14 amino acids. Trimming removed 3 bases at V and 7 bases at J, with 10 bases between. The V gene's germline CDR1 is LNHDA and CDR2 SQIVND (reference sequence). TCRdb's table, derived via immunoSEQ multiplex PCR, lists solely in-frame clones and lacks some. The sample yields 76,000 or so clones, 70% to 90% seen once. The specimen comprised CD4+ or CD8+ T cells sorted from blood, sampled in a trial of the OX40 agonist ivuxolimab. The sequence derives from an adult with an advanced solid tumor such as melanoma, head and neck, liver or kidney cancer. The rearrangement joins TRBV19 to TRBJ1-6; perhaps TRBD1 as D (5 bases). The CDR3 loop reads CASSMGRENSPLHF. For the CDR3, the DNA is TGTGCCAGTAGTATGGGCAGGGAAAATTCACCCCTCCACTTT.